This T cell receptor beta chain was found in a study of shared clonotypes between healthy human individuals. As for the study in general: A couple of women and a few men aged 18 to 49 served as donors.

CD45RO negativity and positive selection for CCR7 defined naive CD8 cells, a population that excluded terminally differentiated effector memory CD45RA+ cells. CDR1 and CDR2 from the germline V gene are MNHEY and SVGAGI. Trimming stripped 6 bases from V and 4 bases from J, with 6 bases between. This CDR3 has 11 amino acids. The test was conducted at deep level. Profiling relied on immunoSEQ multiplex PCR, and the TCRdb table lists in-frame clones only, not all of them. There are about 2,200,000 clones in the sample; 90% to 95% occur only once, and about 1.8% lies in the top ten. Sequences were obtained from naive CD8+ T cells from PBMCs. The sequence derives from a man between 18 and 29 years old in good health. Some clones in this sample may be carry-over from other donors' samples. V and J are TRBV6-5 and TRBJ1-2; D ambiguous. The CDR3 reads CASRAPYGYTF. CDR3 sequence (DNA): TGTGCCAGCAGGGCCCCCTATGGCTACACCTTC.